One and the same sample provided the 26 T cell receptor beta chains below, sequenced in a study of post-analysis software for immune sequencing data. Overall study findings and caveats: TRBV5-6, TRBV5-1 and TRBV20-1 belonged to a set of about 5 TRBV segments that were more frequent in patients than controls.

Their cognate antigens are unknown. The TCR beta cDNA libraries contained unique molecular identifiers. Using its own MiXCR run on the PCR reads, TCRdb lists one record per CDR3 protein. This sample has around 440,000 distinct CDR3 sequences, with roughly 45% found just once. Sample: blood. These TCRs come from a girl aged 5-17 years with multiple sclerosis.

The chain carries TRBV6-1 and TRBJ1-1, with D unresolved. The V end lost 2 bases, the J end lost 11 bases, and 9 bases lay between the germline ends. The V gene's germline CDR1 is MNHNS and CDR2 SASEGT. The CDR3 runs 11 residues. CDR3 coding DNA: TGTGCCAGCAGTGAACCCCTGTCGGCTTTCTTT. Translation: CASSEPLSAFF.

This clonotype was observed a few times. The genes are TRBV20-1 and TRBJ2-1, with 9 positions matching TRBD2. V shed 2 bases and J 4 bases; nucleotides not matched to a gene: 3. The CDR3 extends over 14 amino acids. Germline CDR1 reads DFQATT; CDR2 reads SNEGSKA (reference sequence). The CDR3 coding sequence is TGCAGTGCTAGATCTAGCGGGGATTACAATGAGCAGTTCTTC. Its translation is CSARSSGDYNEQFF.

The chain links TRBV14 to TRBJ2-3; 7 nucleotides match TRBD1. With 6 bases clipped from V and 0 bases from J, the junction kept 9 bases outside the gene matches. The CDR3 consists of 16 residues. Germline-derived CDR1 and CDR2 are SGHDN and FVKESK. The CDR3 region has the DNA TGTGCCAGCAGTCTCGAGGACAGGCTTAGCACAGATACGCAGTATTTT. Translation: CASSLEDRLSTDTQYF.

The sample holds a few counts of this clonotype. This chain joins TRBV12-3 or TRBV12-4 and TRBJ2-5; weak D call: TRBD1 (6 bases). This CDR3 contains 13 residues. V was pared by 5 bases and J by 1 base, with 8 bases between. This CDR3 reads CASSVDSQETQYF. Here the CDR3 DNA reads TGTGCCAGCAGTGTGGACAGCCAAGAGACCCAGTACTTC.

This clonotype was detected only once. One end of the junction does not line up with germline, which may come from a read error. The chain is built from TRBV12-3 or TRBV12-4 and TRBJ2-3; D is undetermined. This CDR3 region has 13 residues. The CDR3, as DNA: TGTGCCAGCAGTTCTAGGATGGTAGATGCGCAGTATTTT. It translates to CASSSRMVDAQYF.

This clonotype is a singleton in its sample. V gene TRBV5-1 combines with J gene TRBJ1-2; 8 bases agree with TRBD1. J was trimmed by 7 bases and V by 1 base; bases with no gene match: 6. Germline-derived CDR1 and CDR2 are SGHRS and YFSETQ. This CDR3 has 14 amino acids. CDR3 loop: CASSLNQGASGYTF. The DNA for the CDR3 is TGCGCCAGCAGCTTGAATCAGGGGGCCAGTGGCTACACCTTC.

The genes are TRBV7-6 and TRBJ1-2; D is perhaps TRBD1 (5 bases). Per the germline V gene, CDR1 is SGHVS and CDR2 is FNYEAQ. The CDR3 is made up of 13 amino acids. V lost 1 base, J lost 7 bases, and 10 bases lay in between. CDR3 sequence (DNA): TGTGCCAGCAGCTTAGAATGGGGGACTGGCTACACCTTC. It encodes CASSLEWGTGYTF.

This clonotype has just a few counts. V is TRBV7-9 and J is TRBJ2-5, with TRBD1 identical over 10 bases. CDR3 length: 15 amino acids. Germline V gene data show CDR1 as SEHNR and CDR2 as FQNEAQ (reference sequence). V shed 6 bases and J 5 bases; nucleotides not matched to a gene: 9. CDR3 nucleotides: TGTGCCAGCAGTCTCGGACAGGGGGTAACTGAGACCCAGTACTTC. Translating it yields CASSLGQGVTETQYF. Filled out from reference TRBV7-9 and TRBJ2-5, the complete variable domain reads DTGVSQNPRHKITKRGQNVTFRCDPISEHNRLYWYRQTLGQGPEFLTYFQNEAQLEKSRLLSDRFSAERPKGSFSTLEIQRTEQGDSAMYLCASSLGQGVTETQYFGPGTRLLVL.

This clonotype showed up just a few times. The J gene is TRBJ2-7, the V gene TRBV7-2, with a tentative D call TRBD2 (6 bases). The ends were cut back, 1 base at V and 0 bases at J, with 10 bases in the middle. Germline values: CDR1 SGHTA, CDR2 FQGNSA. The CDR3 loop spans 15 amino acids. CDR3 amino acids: CASSLVGSSSYEQYF. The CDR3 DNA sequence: TGTGCCAGCAGCTTAGTCGGGAGCTCCTCCTACGAGCAGTACTTC.

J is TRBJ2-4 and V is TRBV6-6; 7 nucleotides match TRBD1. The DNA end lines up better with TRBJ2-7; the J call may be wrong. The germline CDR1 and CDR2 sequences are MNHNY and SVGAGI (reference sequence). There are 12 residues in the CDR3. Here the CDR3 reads CASRYRGSEQYF. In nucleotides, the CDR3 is TGTGCCAGCAGATACAGGGGAAGCGAGCAGTACTTC.

DNA of the CDR3: TGTGCCAGCAGCTTCCAAGGTGCGAACACTGAAGCTTTCTTT. It encodes CASSFQGANTEAFF. The V call is TRBV7-2, the J call TRBJ1-1; D gene unclear. The V and J ends lost 3 bases and 1 base respectively, with 9 bases between them. CDR3 length: 14 amino acids. Germline-derived CDR1 and CDR2 are SGHTA and FQGNSA.

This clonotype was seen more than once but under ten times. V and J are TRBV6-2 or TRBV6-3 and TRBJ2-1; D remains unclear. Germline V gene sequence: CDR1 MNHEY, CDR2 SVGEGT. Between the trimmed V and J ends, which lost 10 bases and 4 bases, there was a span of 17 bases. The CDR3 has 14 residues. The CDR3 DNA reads TGTGCCATTAAGACCGGGCCAAAATACAATGAGCAGTTCTTC. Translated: CAIKTGPKYNEQFF.

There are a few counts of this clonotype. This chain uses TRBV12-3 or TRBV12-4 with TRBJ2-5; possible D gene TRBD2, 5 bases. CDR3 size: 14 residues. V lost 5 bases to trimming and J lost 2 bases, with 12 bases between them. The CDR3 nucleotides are TGTGCCAGCAGTCCCCAGGACTTGCAAGAGACCCAGTACTTC. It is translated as CASSPQDLQETQYF.

The CDR3 reads CASSPEPGNYGYTF. As DNA, the CDR3 is TGTGCCAGCAGCCCGGAGCCGGGAAACTATGGCTACACCTTC. V is TRBV7-3 and J is TRBJ1-2; no reliable D call. V was cut by 5 bases and J by 2 bases, with 12 bases left in between. CDR1 is SGHTA and CDR2 is FQGTGA in the germline V gene. The CDR3 has 14 amino acids.

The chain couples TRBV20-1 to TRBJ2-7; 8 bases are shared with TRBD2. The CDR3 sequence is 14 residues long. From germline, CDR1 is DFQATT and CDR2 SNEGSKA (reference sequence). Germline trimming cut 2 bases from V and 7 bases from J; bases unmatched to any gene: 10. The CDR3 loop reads CSARKAGGLNEQYF. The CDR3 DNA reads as TGCAGTGCTAGAAAGGCGGGAGGATTGAATGAGCAGTACTTC.

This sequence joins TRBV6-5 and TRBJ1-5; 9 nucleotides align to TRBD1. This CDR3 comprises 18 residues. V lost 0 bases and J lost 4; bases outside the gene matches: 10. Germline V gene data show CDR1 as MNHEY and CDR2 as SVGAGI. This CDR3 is CASSYSNPVQGANQPQHF. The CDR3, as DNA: TGTGCCAGCAGTTACTCGAACCCCGTACAGGGGGCAAATCAGCCCCAGCATTTT.

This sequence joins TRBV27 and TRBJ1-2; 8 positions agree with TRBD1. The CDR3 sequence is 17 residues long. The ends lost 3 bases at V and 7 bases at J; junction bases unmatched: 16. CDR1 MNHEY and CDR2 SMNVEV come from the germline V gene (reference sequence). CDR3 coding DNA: TGTGCCAGCAGTTTCTTTTTCCAAACCGGACAGGGTGGTGGCTACACCTTC. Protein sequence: CASSFFFQTGQGGGYTF.

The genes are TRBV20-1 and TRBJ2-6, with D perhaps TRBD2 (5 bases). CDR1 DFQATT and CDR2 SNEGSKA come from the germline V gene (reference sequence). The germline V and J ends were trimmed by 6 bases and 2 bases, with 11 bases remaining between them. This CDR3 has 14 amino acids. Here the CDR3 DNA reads TGCAGTGCCCCTCGAGGGACTGGGGCCAACGTCCTGACTTTC. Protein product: CSAPRGTGANVLTF.

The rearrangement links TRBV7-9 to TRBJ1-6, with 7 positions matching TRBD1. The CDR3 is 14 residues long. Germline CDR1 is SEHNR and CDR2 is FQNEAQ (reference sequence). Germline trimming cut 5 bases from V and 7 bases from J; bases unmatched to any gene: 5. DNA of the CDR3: TGTGCCAGCAGCCCTGGACAGGCGAATTCACCCCTCCACTTT. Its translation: CASSPGQANSPLHF.

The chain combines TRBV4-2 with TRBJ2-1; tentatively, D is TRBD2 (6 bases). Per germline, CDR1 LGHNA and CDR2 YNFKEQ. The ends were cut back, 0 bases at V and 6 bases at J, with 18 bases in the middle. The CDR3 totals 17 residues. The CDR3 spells CASSQDLRESVSNEQFF. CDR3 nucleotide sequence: TGTGCCAGCAGCCAAGATCTACGGGAGTCGGTCTCCAATGAGCAGTTCTTC.

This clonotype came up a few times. CDR3 amino acids: CASSTRDRGAETQYF. The CDR3, as DNA: TGTGCCAGCAGCACCCGGGACAGGGGGGCCGAGACCCAGTACTTC. The rearrangement joins TRBV7-2 to TRBJ2-5, with 11 bases aligning to TRBD1. CDR3 length: 15 amino acids. Per the germline V gene, CDR1 is SGHTA and CDR2 is FQGNSA. The V segment lost 5 bases and the J segment 5 bases; nucleotides outside the gene matches: 7.

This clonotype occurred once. Here the CDR3 reads CASSLASGLNYEQYF. DNA of the CDR3: TGCGCCAGCAGCTTGGCCTCGGGACTCAACTACGAGCAGTACTTC. This chain uses TRBV5-1 with TRBJ2-7; D possibly corresponds to TRBD2 (6 bases). Germline V CDR1 and CDR2: SGHRS, YFSETQ. Trimming shortened V by 0 bases and J by 3 bases, and 13 bases separated the two germline ends. There are 15 residues in the CDR3.

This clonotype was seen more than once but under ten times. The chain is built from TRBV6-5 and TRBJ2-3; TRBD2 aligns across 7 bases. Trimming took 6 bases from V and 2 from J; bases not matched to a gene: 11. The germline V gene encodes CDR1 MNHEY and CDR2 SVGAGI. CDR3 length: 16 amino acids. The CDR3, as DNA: TGTGCCAGCAGCCTAACCGGGACTACACTCACAGATACGCAGTATTTT. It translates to CASSLTGTTLTDTQYF.

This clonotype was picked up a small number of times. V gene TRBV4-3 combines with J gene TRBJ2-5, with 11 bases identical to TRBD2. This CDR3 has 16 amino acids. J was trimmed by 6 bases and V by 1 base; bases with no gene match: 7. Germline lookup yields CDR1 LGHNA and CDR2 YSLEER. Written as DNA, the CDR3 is TGCGCCAGCAGCCAAGTGACTAGCGGGAAAGGAAAGACCCAGTACTTC. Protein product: CASSQVTSGKGKTQYF.

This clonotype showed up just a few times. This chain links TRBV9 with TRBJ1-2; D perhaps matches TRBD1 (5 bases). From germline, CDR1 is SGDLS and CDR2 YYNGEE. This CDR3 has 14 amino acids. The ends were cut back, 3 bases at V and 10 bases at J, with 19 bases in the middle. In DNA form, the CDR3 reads TGTGCCAGCAGCGCCCTGAGAGGGGCAGAAGACTACACCTTC. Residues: CASSALRGAEDYTF.

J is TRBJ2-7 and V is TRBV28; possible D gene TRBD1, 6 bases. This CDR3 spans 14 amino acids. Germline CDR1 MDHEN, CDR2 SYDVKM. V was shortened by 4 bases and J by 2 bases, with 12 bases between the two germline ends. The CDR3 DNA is TGTGCCAGCAGTTCTAGGACAGATACCTACGAGCAGTACTTC. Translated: CASSSRTDTYEQYF. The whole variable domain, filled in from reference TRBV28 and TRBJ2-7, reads DVKVTQSSRYLVKRTGEKVFLECVQDMDHENMFWYRQDPGLGLRLIYFSYDVKMKEKGDIPEGYSVSREKKERFSLILESASTNQTSMYLCASSSRTDTYEQYFGPGTRLTVT.